This T cell receptor (beta chain) is drawn from a study of blood T cell repertoires in COVID-19. Study summary: Samples taken during acute and convalescent COVID-19 were collected in the United States, Italy and Spain. In each case, the material was cDNA or gDNA derived from T cells, B-cell-depleted T cells, or PBMCs.

The V gene's germline CDR1 is GTSNPN and CDR2 SVGIG (reference sequence). The CDR3 length is 18 residues. V gave up 1 base and J gave up 0 bases; unmatched junction bases: 9. In the source study's methods: Reference gene primer amplification gave nucleated cell count estimates. Clones were read by immunoSEQ multiplex PCR, and TCRdb kept only the in-frame ones, dropping some. The DNA gave D and trimming, while V, J and clone size come from that table. The data show 110,000 or so clones, 84% seen once. The chain is built from TRBV30 and TRBJ1-6; 7 bases match TRBD1. The clonotype was recovered from a woman between 35 and 50 years old with acute or convalescent COVID-19. Sequencing was done on a sample of peripheral blood. CDR3 nucleotide sequence: TGTGCCTGGAGTGGGGGACAGTTTTTGAGCTCCTATAATTCACCCCTCCACTTT. Its protein is CAWSGGQFLSSYNSPLHF.